This entry features one TCR beta chain sequence. This record comes from a study of T cells in localized non-small cell lung cancer. Germline CDR1 MNHEY, CDR2 SVGAGI. Unmatched junction bases numbered 6, after V lost 6 bases and J lost 2 bases. The CDR3 consists of 14 residues. Clones were read by immunoSEQ multiplex PCR, and TCRdb kept only the in-frame ones, dropping some. Of about 28,000 clones in the sample, about 90% were seen once. The specimen comprised peripheral blood, sampled before any cancer treatment. This chain joins TRBV6-5 and TRBJ2-7, with TRBD1 identical over 8 bases. The clonotype comes from a woman aged 35-75 years with stage I lung adenocarcinoma. The CDR3 nucleotides are TGTGCCAGCAGGGCACAGGGGGGTGCCTACGAGCAGTACTTC. Encoded protein: CASRAQGGAYEQYF.